This T cell receptor beta chain stems from a study of regulatory T cells in long-lasting Graves disease. Library construction for TCR beta used iRepertoire HTBI primers and Arm-PCR of CDR3 regions. TCRdb re-called the multiplex PCR reads through MiXCR, storing one row per CDR3 protein. The table includes hundreds of thousands of distinct CDR3 sequences, approximately 13% detected once. Time point specified: newly diagnosed GD, antithyroid drugs for less than 3 months. TCR sequences were obtained from RNA taken from PBMCs. With respect to this clonotype: A single base separates this from a much larger clone, so it may be a read error.

The CDR3 totals 17 residues. Germline V gene sequence: CDR1 MNHNS, CDR2 SASEGT. Trimming pared 3 bases from V and 0 bases from J, leaving 17 bases between. These data were also reused for a study on T cells in Graves' hyperthyroidism and ophthalmopathy. That report adds: Hyperthyroidism had been newly diagnosed in patients aged 18 to 65, and its duration was under 2 months.

The rearrangement links TRBV6-1 to TRBJ1-1, with D possibly being TRBD1 (5 bases). The sequence was collected from a man younger than 40 with Graves disease. This material consisted of peripheral blood mononuclear cells (PBMCs), taken at new diagnosis, from a patient treated with antithyroid drugs. The chain's CDR3 is CASSESPGPSLNTEAFF. The CDR3 region has the DNA TGTGCCAGCAGTGAGTCACCGGGACCGAGCCTGAACACTGAAGCTTTCTTT.